This T cell receptor beta chain came from a study of molecular identifiers for immune sequencing clone quantification. Notes on the study in general: Spiked Jurkat TCR RNA from one cell was reportedly detectable among fewer than 1.2 million naive cells. Clonotypes surpassing 20 RNA copies contained over 98% of effector molecules, versus under 1% in naive cells. Sizes of clones that are highly expanded could be underestimated (if identical TCR molecules share a barcode).

A single record per CDR3 protein comes from TCRdb applying MiXCR to the PCR reads. The sample gives approximately 630,000 distinct CDR3 sequences, about 25% of which show up once; around 0.78% is in the top ten. As for this clonotype: Its antigen is still unknown.

The CDR3 loop spans 19 amino acids. Per the germline V gene, CDR1 is MGHRA and CDR2 is YSYEKL. The V gene end was trimmed by 4 bases and the J gene end by 0 bases; junction bases not matched to a gene: 17. Libraries from naive CD8 cells were generated from roughly 18,000 to 920,000 sorted cells (with 10%, 30% or 50% RNA). The clonotype originates from a human donor in good health. Some libraries in this study had Jurkat cell RNA spiked in. V and J are TRBV4-1 and TRBJ2-5, with 7 bases fitting TRBD2. Sequencing used naive CD8+ T cells from blood, with Jurkat cell RNA spiked in. Subset reported: FACS-sorted CD8+CD4-CCR7+CD45RA+ naive T cells. For the CDR3, the DNA is TGCGCCAGCAGCCCTGAGGGAGCTAGCGGAGCAATGTACCAAGAGACCCAGTACTTC. Translating it yields CASSPEGASGAMYQETQYF.